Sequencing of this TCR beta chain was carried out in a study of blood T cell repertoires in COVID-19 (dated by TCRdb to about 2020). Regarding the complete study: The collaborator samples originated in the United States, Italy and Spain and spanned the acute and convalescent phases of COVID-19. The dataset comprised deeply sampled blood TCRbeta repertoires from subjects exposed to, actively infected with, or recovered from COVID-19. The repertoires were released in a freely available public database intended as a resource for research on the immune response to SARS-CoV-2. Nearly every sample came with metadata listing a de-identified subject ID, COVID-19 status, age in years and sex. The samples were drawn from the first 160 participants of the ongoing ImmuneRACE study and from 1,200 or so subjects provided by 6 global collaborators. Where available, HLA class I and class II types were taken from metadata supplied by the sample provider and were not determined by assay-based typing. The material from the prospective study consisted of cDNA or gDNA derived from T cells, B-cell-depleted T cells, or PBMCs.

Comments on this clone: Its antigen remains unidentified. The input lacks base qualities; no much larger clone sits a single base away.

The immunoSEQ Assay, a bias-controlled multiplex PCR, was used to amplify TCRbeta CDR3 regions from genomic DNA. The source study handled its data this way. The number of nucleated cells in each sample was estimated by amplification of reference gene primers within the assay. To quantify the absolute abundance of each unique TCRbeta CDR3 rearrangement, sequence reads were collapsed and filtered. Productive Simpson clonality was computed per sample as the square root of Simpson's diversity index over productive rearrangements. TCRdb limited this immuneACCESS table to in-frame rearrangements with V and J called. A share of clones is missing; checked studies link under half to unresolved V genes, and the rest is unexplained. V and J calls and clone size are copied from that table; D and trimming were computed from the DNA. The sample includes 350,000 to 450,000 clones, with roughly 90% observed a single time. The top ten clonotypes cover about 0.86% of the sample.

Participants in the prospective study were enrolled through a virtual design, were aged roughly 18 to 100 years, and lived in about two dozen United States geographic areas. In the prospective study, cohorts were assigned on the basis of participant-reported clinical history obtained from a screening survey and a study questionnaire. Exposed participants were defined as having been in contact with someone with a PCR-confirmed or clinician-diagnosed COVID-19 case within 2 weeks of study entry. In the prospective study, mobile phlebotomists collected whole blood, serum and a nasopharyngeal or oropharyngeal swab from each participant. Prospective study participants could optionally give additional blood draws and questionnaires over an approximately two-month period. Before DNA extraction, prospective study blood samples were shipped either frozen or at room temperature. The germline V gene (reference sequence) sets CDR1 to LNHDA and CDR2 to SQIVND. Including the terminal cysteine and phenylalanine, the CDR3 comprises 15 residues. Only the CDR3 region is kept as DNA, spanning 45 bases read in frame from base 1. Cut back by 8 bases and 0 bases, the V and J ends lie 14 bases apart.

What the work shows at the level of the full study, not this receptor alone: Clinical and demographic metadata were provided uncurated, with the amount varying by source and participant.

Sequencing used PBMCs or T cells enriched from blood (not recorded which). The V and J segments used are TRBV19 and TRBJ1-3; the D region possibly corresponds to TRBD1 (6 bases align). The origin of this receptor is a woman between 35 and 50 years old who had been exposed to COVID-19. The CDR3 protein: CASQTGVSSGNTIYF. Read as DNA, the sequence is TGTGCCAGTCAGACAGGCGTGAGCTCTGGAAACACCATATATTTT.